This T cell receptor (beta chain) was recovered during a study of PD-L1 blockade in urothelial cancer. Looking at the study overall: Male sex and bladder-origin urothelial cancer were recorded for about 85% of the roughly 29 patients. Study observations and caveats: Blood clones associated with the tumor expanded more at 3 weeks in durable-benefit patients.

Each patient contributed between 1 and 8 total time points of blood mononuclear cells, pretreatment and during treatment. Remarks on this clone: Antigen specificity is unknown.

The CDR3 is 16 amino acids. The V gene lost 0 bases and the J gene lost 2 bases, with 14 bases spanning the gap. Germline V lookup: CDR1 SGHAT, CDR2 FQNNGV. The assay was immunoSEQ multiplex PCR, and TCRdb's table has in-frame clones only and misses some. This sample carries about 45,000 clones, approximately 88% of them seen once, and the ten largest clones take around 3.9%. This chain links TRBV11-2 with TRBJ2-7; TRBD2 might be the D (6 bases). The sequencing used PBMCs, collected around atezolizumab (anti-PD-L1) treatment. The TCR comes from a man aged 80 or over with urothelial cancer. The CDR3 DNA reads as TGTGCCAGCAGCTTAGAGGAGCGCGGGACCCCCTACGAGCAGTACTTC. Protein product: CASSLEERGTPYEQYF.